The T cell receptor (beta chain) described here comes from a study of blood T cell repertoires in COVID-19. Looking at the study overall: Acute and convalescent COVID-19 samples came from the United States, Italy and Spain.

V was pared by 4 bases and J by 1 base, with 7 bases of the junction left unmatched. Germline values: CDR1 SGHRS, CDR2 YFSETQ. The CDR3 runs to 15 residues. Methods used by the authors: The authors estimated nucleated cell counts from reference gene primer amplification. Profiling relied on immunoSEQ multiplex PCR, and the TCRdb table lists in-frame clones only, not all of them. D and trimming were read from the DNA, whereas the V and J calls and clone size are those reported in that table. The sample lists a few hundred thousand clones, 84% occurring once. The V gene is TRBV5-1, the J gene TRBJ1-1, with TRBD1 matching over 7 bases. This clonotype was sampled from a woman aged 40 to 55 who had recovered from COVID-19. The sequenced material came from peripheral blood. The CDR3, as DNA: TGCGCCAGCAGCCCGCGGCGGACAGGGAACACTGAAGCTTTCTTT. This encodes CASSPRRTGNTEAFF.